What follows are 28 T cell receptor beta chains derived from one specimen sequenced in a study of regulatory T cells in long-lasting Graves disease. Construction of TCR beta libraries relied on iRepertoire HTBI primers and on Arm-PCR targeting CDR3 regions. TCRdb reprocessed the multiplex PCR reads via MiXCR and lists one record per CDR3 protein. Of hundreds of thousands of distinct CDR3 sequences detected, about 17% appear once; the ten largest clones hold over 8.5%. Time point here: newly diagnosed GD, antithyroid drugs for less than 3 months. There was RNA extracted from PBMCs, and the TCR library was made from it. This sample also appeared in a second study, on T cells in Graves' hyperthyroidism and ophthalmopathy.

Source: peripheral blood mononuclear cells (PBMCs), taken at new diagnosis, from a patient treated with antithyroid drugs. The receptors come from a woman aged 25 to 39 with Graves disease.

In the case of this clonotype: A much larger clone sits a single nucleotide away, making a read error possible. This chain connects TRBV5-1 to TRBJ2-7, with 15 bases lining up with TRBD2. The CDR3 runs 19 residues. CDR1 is SGHRS and CDR2 is YFSETQ in the germline V gene. The CDR3 nucleotides read TGTGCCAGCAGCAGGTTGGGACTAGCGGGAGGCCCGCCGTTGAGAGAGCCGTACTTC. Translation gives CASSRLGLAGGPPLREPYF.

This clonotype turned up a few times. The CDR3 DNA reads as TGTGCCAGCAGCTTGGCAGCGGGGGCTTTGGAGCAGTACTTC. Its translation is CASSLAAGALEQYF. The chain joins TRBV5-6 to TRBJ2-7; 8 nucleotides line up with TRBD2. The CDR3 loop spans 14 amino acids. Germline CDR1 SGHDT, CDR2 YYEEEE. Trimming at V came to 0 bases and at J to 7 bases, leaving 6 bases not matched to a gene.

In its sample, this clonotype was seen many times. The chain joins TRBV12-5 to TRBJ2-1, with TRBD2 matching over 10 bases. The CDR3 contains 16 residues. After removal of 7 bases from V and 1 base from J, the junction contained 7 bases not matched to a gene. Germline assignment: CDR1 LGHNT and CDR2 FRNRAP. The CDR3 sequence: CASALLAGASYNEQFF. In nucleotides, the CDR3 is TGTGCTAGTGCCCTTCTAGCGGGAGCATCCTACAATGAGCAGTTCTTC.

The genes are TRBV6-5 and TRBJ2-3; weak D call: TRBD2 (5 bases). Germline CDR1 and CDR2: MNHEY and SVGAGI. Trimming took 0 bases from V and 1 from J, leaving 8 bases between them. This CDR3 contains 15 residues. The CDR3 region has the DNA TGTGCCAGCAGTTACTCGAGGGTGGGCACAGATACGCAGTATTTT. Translation: CASSYSRVGTDTQYF.

This clonotype was picked up a small number of times. The chain is built from TRBV6-5 and TRBJ2-7; D not resolved. Deletions cut 0 bases from V and 5 bases from J, with 5 bases between. The germline CDR1 and CDR2 sequences are MNHEY and SVGAGI. This CDR3 spans 12 amino acids. The CDR3 coding sequence is TGTGCCAGCAGTTACTCTCTCGACGAGCAGTACTTC. Translated, it gives CASSYSLDEQYF.

This clonotype was detected ten times or more. The V and J genes are TRBV6-2 or TRBV6-3 and TRBJ1-1; D is possibly TRBD1 (5 bases). Germline values: CDR1 MNHEY, CDR2 SVGEGT. V was trimmed by 0 bases and J by 6 bases, leaving 14 bases between them. The CDR3 runs to 15 residues. CDR3: CASSYSRGLGAEAFF. The CDR3 coding sequence is TGTGCCAGCAGTTACTCGAGAGGCTTGGGGGCTGAAGCTTTCTTT.

This clonotype was recorded at least ten times. The V and J genes are TRBV18 and TRBJ2-3; tentative D call: TRBD2 (5 bases). V was cut by 2 bases and J by 7 bases, with 10 bases left in between. Germline-derived CDR1 and CDR2 are KGHSH and LQKENI. The CDR3 spans 13 residues. Here the CDR3 reads CASSPRELNTQYF. The CDR3 DNA follows: TGTGCCAGCTCACCAAGGGAGCTAAATACGCAGTATTTT.

Concerning this clonotype: This may be a read error: a much more frequent sequence differs by one nucleotide. The gene calls are TRBV6-1 and TRBJ2-3, with D uncertain. Germline CDR1 and CDR2: MNHNS and SASEGT. The V gene lost 5 bases and the J gene lost 2 bases, with 14 bases spanning the gap. The CDR3 is made up of 15 amino acids. CDR3 loop: CASSYLHIPTDTQYF. The CDR3 region has the DNA TGTGCCAGCAGTTACCTTCACATACCCACAGATACGCAGTATTTT.

There are many counts of this clonotype. The gene calls are TRBV28 and TRBJ2-6; D possibly uses TRBD1 or TRBD2 (5 bases each). Germline values: CDR1 MDHEN, CDR2 SYDVKM. The length of the CDR3 is 15 residues. The germline V and J ends were trimmed by 6 bases and 2 bases, with 11 bases remaining between them. The DNA of the CDR3 is TGTGCCAGCAGACCTGGGACGGCTGGGGCCAACGTCCTGACTTTC. Residues: CASRPGTAGANVLTF. Full variable domain (remainder filled in from reference TRBV28 and TRBJ2-6): DVKVTQSSRYLVKRTGEKVFLECVQDMDHENMFWYRQDPGLGLRLIYFSYDVKMKEKGDIPEGYSVSREKKERFSLILESASTNQTSMYLCASRPGTAGANVLTFGAGSRLTVL.

This clonotype came up a few times. The gene calls are TRBV7-2 and TRBJ2-1; D unresolved. This CDR3 has 14 amino acids. V shed 7 bases and J shed 1 base, with 11 bases lying between them. Per the germline V gene, CDR1 is SGHTA and CDR2 is FQGNSA. CDR3: CASTPTVSYNEQFF. The CDR3 DNA is TGTGCCAGCACCCCGACTGTTTCCTACAATGAGCAGTTCTTC.

This clonotype was detected a few times. The chain uses TRBV4-1 and TRBJ2-1, with D unresolved. V lost 2 bases, J lost 4 bases, and 9 bases lay in between. Germline assignment: CDR1 MGHRA and CDR2 YSYEKL. The CDR3 has 14 residues. CDR3 in amino acids: CASSQPTEYNEQFF. The CDR3 region has the DNA TGCGCCAGCAGCCAACCTACAGAGTACAATGAGCAGTTCTTC.

This clonotype appeared many times. The genes are TRBV7-8 and TRBJ1-1; TRBD1 aligns across 7 bases. The germline V gene encodes CDR1 SGHVS and CDR2 FQNEAQ. The CDR3 runs 18 residues. J was trimmed by 2 bases and V by 5 bases; bases with no gene match: 17. The CDR3 region is CASSPRQRGGAVNTEAFF. The CDR3 DNA reads as TGTGCCAGCAGCCCACGTCAGAGAGGGGGCGCGGTCAACACTGAAGCTTTCTTT. Looking up the rest from reference TRBV7-8 and TRBJ1-1 gives the full variable domain: GAGVSQSPRYKVAKRGQDVALRCDPISGHVSLFWYQQALGQGPEFLTYFQNEAQLDKSGLPSDRFFAERPEGSVSTLKIQRTQQEDSAVYLCASSPRQRGGAVNTEAFFGQGTRLTVV.

This clonotype came up many times. The chain links TRBV5-4 to TRBJ2-4; 8 bases are a match to TRBD1. Germline CDR1 and CDR2: SGHNT and YYREEE (reference sequence). There are 14 residues in the CDR3. J gave up 5 bases and V 4 bases, and 5 bases lay outside the gene matches. The CDR3 loop is CASSDRGNENIQYF. CDR3 bases: TGTGCCAGCAGCGACAGGGGTAATGAAAACATTCAGTACTTC.

V usage is TRBV5-4 and J usage is TRBJ2-7; D may match TRBD1 or TRBD2 (5 bases each). Deletions cut 2 bases from V and 5 bases from J, with 11 bases between. CDR1 and CDR2 (germline): SGHNT, YYREEE (reference sequence). The CDR3 has 13 amino acids. CDR3: CASSFGLGDEQYF. CDR3 sequence (DNA): TGTGCCAGCAGCTTCGGCTTGGGGGACGAGCAGTACTTC.

CDR3 sequence (DNA): TGTGCCAGCAGCTACGCACGGTTCTCTGGGGCCAACGTCCTGACTTTC. Translation gives CASSYARFSGANVLTF. The chain joins TRBV5-4 to TRBJ2-6, with unresolved D. The CDR3 consists of 16 residues. In germline, CDR1 is SGHNT, CDR2 YYREEE (reference sequence). V lost 3 bases, J lost 0 bases, and 10 bases lay in between.

This sequence joins TRBV6-1 and TRBJ2-1; TRBD2 aligns across 9 bases. With 4 bases clipped from V and 8 bases from J, the junction kept 6 bases outside the gene matches. The germline V gene has CDR1 MNHNS and CDR2 SASEGT. This CDR3 contains 14 residues. The CDR3 DNA reads as TGTGCCAGCAGTGTAGCGGGAGTTGGGTATGAGCAGTTCTTC. Its translation is CASSVAGVGYEQFF.

This clonotype showed up many times. This chain connects TRBV29-1 to TRBJ1-2; 8 bases agree with TRBD1. Per germline, CDR1 SQVTM and CDR2 ANQGSEA. CDR3 length equals 13 residues. V lost 4 bases, J lost 8 bases, and 9 bases stayed unmatched. Here the CDR3 DNA reads TGCAGCGTTGGAGATGCCAGGGGGCAAGGCTACACCTTC. The encoded protein is CSVGDARGQGYTF. The full variable domain, its missing parts supplied by reference TRBV29-1 and TRBJ1-2, is SAVISQKPSRDICQRGTSLTIQCQVDSQVTMMFWYRQQPGQSLTLIATANQGSEATYESGFVIDKFPISRPNLTFSTLTVSNMSPEDSSIYLCSVGDARGQGYTFGSGTRLTVV.

This clonotype was recorded at least ten times. This chain connects TRBV11-2 to TRBJ2-3; 12 bases agree with TRBD2. V shed 5 bases, J shed 5 bases, and the junction held 11 bases outside the gene matches. CDR1 SGHAT and CDR2 FQNNGV come from the germline V gene. This CDR3 region has 17 residues. The CDR3: CASSTRTSGTARDTQYF. The CDR3 nucleotides read TGTGCCAGCAGCACCCGGACTAGCGGGACCGCACGAGATACGCAGTATTTT.

This clonotype was observed a few times. The chain links TRBV27 to TRBJ1-6; TRBD1 agrees at 12 bases. Germline-derived CDR1 and CDR2 are MNHEY and SMNVEV (reference sequence). Germline trimming cut 2 bases from V and 12 bases from J; bases unmatched to any gene: 8. The CDR3 covers 16 residues. The CDR3 region is CASSLISGQGALPLHF. For the CDR3, the DNA is TGTGCCAGCAGTTTAATCTCGGGACAGGGGGCCCTACCCCTCCACTTT.

This clonotype was found once. V is TRBV11-2 and J is TRBJ2-5; no clear D. The CDR3 runs to 18 residues. Germline CDR1 is SGHAT and CDR2 is FQNNGV. V lost 3 bases, J lost 0 bases, and 20 bases lay in between. The CDR3 DNA sequence: TGTGCCAGCAGCTTCCCTCACCCGGGCGTCAGGTACCAAGAGACCCAGTACTTC. Its protein is CASSFPHPGVRYQETQYF. Full variable domain (rest looked up from reference TRBV11-2 and TRBJ2-5): EAGVAQSPRYKIIEKRQSVAFWCNPISGHATLYWYQQILGQGPKLLIQFQNNGVVDDSQLPKDRFSAERLKGVDSTLKIQPAKLEDSAVYLCASSFPHPGVRYQETQYFGPGTRLLVL.

This clonotype was recorded at least ten times. Here the CDR3 DNA reads TGTGCCAGCAGCTCCCGGACTAGCGGGAAATCCTACAATGAGCAGTTCTTC. Translating it yields CASSSRTSGKSYNEQFF. V usage is TRBV11-2 and J usage is TRBJ2-1, with TRBD2 identical over 12 bases. Germline assignment: CDR1 SGHAT and CDR2 FQNNGV. The CDR3 extends over 17 amino acids. V gave up 4 bases and J gave up 1 base; unmatched junction bases: 5.

This clonotype has a count of ten or more. DNA for the CDR3: TGTGCCAGCAGCCGATCCCATGAGCAGTTCTTC. Protein product: CASSRSHEQFF. The chain links TRBV11-2 to TRBJ2-1; D remains unclear. This CDR3 has 11 amino acids. From germline, CDR1 is SGHAT and CDR2 FQNNGV. With 5 bases removed from V and 8 bases from J, the gap between germline ends came to 7 bases.

This clonotype was counted a few times. J is TRBJ1-2 and V is TRBV29-1; D possibly corresponds to TRBD1 (5 bases). Trimming removed 0 bases from V and 2 bases from J, with 10 bases in between. CDR1 and CDR2 (germline): SQVTM, ANQGSEA. CDR3 length equals 14 residues. CDR3 nucleotide sequence: TGCAGCGTTGAAGATATGGGGCAGAACTATGGCTACACCTTC. It is translated as CSVEDMGQNYGYTF. The complete variable domain, with remaining parts taken from reference TRBV29-1 and TRBJ1-2, reads SAVISQKPSRDICQRGTSLTIQCQVDSQVTMMFWYRQQPGQSLTLIATANQGSEATYESGFVIDKFPISRPNLTFSTLTVSNMSPEDSSIYLCSVEDMGQNYGYTFGSGTRLTVV.

The chain employs TRBV27 and TRBJ1-1; D may be TRBD1 (6 bases). This CDR3 is built from 15 residues. Trimming cost V 5 bases and J 2 bases, with 15 bases left between them. In germline, CDR1 is MNHEY, CDR2 SMNVEV (reference sequence). This chain's CDR3 is CASSAGTLFNTEAFF. In nucleotides, the CDR3 is TGTGCCAGCAGTGCGGGGACACTTTTCAACACTGAAGCTTTCTTT.

The chain is built from TRBV7-2 and TRBJ2-2, with 12 bases fitting TRBD2. CDR1 is SGHTA, CDR2 FQGNSA, per germline. Unmatched junction bases numbered 6, after V lost 1 base and J lost 6 bases. This CDR3 is built from 17 residues. The CDR3: CASSLVSLAGGAGELFF. CDR3 DNA sequence: TGTGCCAGCAGCTTAGTGTCACTAGCGGGGGGCGCCGGGGAGCTGTTTTTT.

This clonotype appeared a few times. V and J are TRBV19 and TRBJ1-2; 7 bases align to TRBD1. Germline loops: CDR1 LNHDA, CDR2 SQIVND (reference sequence). There are 15 residues in the CDR3. Trimming at V came to 4 bases and at J to 3 bases, leaving 8 bases not matched to a gene. Here the CDR3 DNA reads TGTGCCAGTAGTACCCCAGGGGGGGATTACTATGGCTACACCTTC. Protein: CASSTPGGDYYGYTF.

This chain joins TRBV20-1 and TRBJ2-7, with TRBD2 matching 7 bases. This CDR3 has 16 residues. V lost 1 base, J lost 0 bases, and 9 bases stayed unmatched. The germline V gene encodes CDR1 DFQATT and CDR2 SNEGSKA (reference sequence). The CDR3 sequence is CSARVIAGASSYEQYF. The CDR3 DNA reads TGCAGTGCTAGAGTTATAGCGGGCGCAAGCTCCTACGAGCAGTACTTC.

In this sample, this clonotype turned up many times. The chain is built from TRBV2 and TRBJ2-3, with 8 bases lining up with TRBD2. The CDR3 loop spans 16 amino acids. Per germline, CDR1 SNHLY and CDR2 FYNNEI. V was pared by 0 bases and J by 2 bases, with 4 bases of the junction left unmatched. The CDR3 loop reads CASSEARGLATDTQYF. Here the CDR3 DNA reads TGTGCCAGCAGTGAAGCGCGAGGACTAGCCACAGATACGCAGTATTTT.